This TCR beta chain was observed in a study of blood T cell repertoires in COVID-19 (dated by TCRdb to 2020 to 2021). With respect to the entire study: The collaborator samples originated in the United States, Italy and Spain and spanned the acute and convalescent phases of COVID-19. Deeply sampled blood TCRbeta repertoires from subjects exposed to, actively infected with, or recovered from COVID-19 were included in the dataset. The prospective study material was composed of cDNA or gDNA derived from T cells, B-cell-depleted T cells, or PBMCs. The repertoires were released in a freely available public database meant as a resource for research on the immune response to SARS-CoV-2. Where available, HLA class I and class II types were obtained from metadata supplied by the sample provider rather than from assay-based typing. Samples came from the ongoing ImmuneRACE study (first 160 participants) plus 1,254 subjects from 6 global collaborators. Sample metadata almost always included a de-identified subject ID, COVID-19 status, age in years and sex.

The immunoSEQ Assay, a bias-controlled multiplex PCR, was used to amplify TCRbeta CDR3 regions from genomic DNA. The authors' pipeline ran thus. Nucleated cell counts per sample were estimated from amplification of reference gene primers within the assay. Sequence reads were collapsed and filtered to measure the absolute abundance of every unique TCRbeta CDR3 rearrangement. For each sample, productive Simpson clonality was calculated as the square root of Simpson's diversity index over productive rearrangements. What TCRdb holds here is the immuneACCESS table cut down to in-frame rearrangements. Part of the clones is not present; checked against another copy, under half of the missing clones reflect an unresolved V gene, and the others are unexplained. V and J calls plus clone size are reproduced from that table; the DNA served to infer D and trimming. This sample comprises just over 150,000 clones, about 79% of them detected only once. Almost 10% of the sample rests with the top ten.

The collaborating institutions used their own protocols to collect whole blood in K2EDTA tubes. For TCRbeta analysis, collaborators shipped samples in one of three forms: frozen whole blood, isolated PBMCs, or DNA extracted from either of those sample types. The full study reports these points: How much clinical and demographic metadata was included differed by source and by participant, and the metadata was provided uncurated.

From its cysteine to its phenylalanine, the CDR3 spans 14 amino acids. Only the CDR3 part of the read is kept: 42 bases, read in frame from the first base. V ends up 8 bases short and J 6 bases short, with an unmatched junction base count of 12. The germline V gene encodes CDR1 SGHTA and CDR2 FQGNSA. In regard to this clone: Its recognized antigen is unknown. No per-base quality is available; no much larger clone lies one base away.

The sequenced sample was peripheral blood. The clonotype was recovered from a woman in her forties or fifties with acute or convalescent COVID-19. This receptor chain uses TRBV7-2 and TRBJ2-5, with TRBD2 matching 7 junction bases. The CDR3 is CASVDGRGGKTQYF. Here is the DNA: TGTGCCAGCGTCGATGGGCGCGGGGGTAAGACCCAGTACTTC.